This T cell receptor (beta chain) appears in the sequencing data of a study of CD8 T cells in Susac syndrome (dated by TCRdb to between 2018 and 2021). Looking at the study overall: Whether CD8+ T cell activation and differentiation in Susac syndrome was antigen driven was tested using repertoire sequencing.

The CDR3 runs 13 amino acids, cysteine and phenylalanine included. Only the CDR3 portion is preserved as DNA: 39 bases, with reading frame beginning at the first base. V ends up 4 bases short and J 7 bases short, with an unmatched junction base count of 4. According to the germline V gene, CDR1 reads KGHDR and CDR2 reads SFDVKD. This clonotype was counted between two and nine times. This receptor's antigen is unknown. Base qualities are not recorded, but no much larger clone differs from it by a single base. RNA was extracted using the RNeasy kit, and roughly 0.5 to 1 microgram was reverse transcribed with random hexamers. The immunoSEQ multiplex PCR assay, which covers 54 Vbeta and 13 Jbeta segments, was used to amplify TCR beta CDR3 regions. To correct PCR amplification bias, a synthetic template baseline was used for both primer optimization and computational correction. The paper's data handling went like this. Reads were annotated to V, D and J genes per IMGT and analyzed with immunoSEQ Analyzer, keeping only productive sequences. Clonality was computed as one minus Shannon entropy normalized by log2 of the number of productive unique sequences. For each patient and control, public and private clones were evaluated within the 100 most prevalent clones. Clones were defined as Susac-specific when absent from the healthy and MS cohorts, from fewer than 1,300 published viral clones and from other ImmuneACCESS disease sequences. The raw public data were reprocessed by TCRdb itself: fastp quality trimming at Q25, MiXCR clonotype calling, in-frame beta chains only. CDR3 protein duplicates are merged, each entry listing the most common genes and DNA. TCRdb's processing, not the authors', yielded these V and J calls. The sample contains about 210,000 distinct CDR3 sequences, roughly 96% of them found a single time. Jointly, the top ten make up less than 0.095% of the sample.

Paper-wide results and their limitations: The TCR sequencing and HLA analysis was acknowledged to have included a relatively small number of individuals.

High-throughput TCR beta sequencing profiled peripheral blood CD8+ and CD4+ T cells from healthy donors, Susac syndrome patients and multiple sclerosis patients. Treatment-naive patients with stable or active relapsing-remitting disease fulfilling revised McDonald criteria were used as multiple sclerosis controls. CD8+ TEMRA cells were enriched by FACS, while bulk CD8+ and CD4+ T cells were purified by magnetic negative isolation. Blood was drawn into EDTA tubes, processed within 24 hours, and PBMCs were isolated by density gradient centrifugation. PBMCs intended for TCR sequencing were cryopreserved in liquid nitrogen and were subsequently thawed in a 37 degrees C water bath. Purity of sorted or isolated CD4+, CD8+ and CD8+ TEMRA cells was at least 90%.

In this chain, TRBV24-1 is recombined with TRBJ2-7, with 9 middle bases fitting TRBD2. Input material: CD4+ T cells from PBMCs. The receptor was derived from a human donor with multiple sclerosis. The CDR3 sequence is CATSDPSGKEQYF. The nucleotides are TGTGCCACCAGTGACCCTAGCGGGAAGGAGCAGTACTTC.